A single T cell receptor (beta chain) is shown here with its context. The data belong to a study of blood T cell repertoires in COVID-19. Those enrolled, adults aged about 18 to 89 years, came from fewer than 25 US areas. Grouping used clinical history reported by participants in a survey and questionnaire. Two negative PCRs, clearance, or symptom resolution were required of recovered Cohort 3 donors. The V gene end was trimmed by 4 bases and the J gene end by 0 bases; junction bases not matched to a gene: 8. The CDR3 is 17 amino acids. Per the germline V gene, CDR1 is SGHRS and CDR2 is YFSETQ. Profiled with immunoSEQ multiplex PCR; TCRdb holds only in-frame clones, not every one. The top ten hold approximately 1.2% of the sample, which has about 380,000 clones, 70% to 90% seen once.

The receptor was derived from a woman under 30 who had recovered from COVID-19. Sequencing input: PBMCs or T cells enriched from blood (not recorded which). The chain joins TRBV5-1 to TRBJ1-3; 9 bases line up with TRBD1. The CDR3 spells CASSLQGTGSSGNTIYF. CDR3 DNA sequence: TGCGCCAGCAGCCTACAGGGGACAGGGAGCTCTGGAAACACCATATATTTT.